Listed below are T cell receptor beta chains from one sample, sequenced in a study of beta chain features in type 1 diabetes. Repertoires were generated with immunoSEQ multiplex PCR, while TCRdb's copy carries only in-frame clones and drops some. The sample carries about 240,000 clones, about 26% recorded once. The sample was central memory CD4+ T cells from blood. These TCRs come from a man aged 25-45 years in good health. Each CDR3 is given with its conserved first and last residue. The order of the fields is J gene, CDR3 length, V gene, D gene, clone size, CDR3 protein, CDR3 DNA. A D gene is named only where the DNA matches it firmly. Rows may omit the clone size; those that give it use once, few, many or a size class.

j_call: TRBJ2-1; cdr3_length: 15; v_call: TRBV7-2; d_call: NA; clone_size: few; cdr3_aa: CASSLTGTAYNEQFF; cdr3_nt: TGTGCCAGCAGCCTAACCGGGACTGCCTACAATGAGCAGTTCTTC
j_call: TRBJ2-2; cdr3_length: 13; v_call: TRBV19; d_call: NA; clone_size: few; cdr3_aa: CASWGPYTGELFF; cdr3_nt: TGTGCCAGTTGGGGGCCCTACACCGGGGAGCTGTTTTTT
j_call: TRBJ2-1; cdr3_length: 12; v_call: TRBV5-4; d_call: NA; clone_size: NA; cdr3_aa: CASSPIGGEQFF; cdr3_nt: TGTGCCAGCAGCCCTATCGGGGGTGAGCAGTTCTTC
j_call: TRBJ2-3; cdr3_length: 15; v_call: TRBV7-9; d_call: NA; clone_size: many; cdr3_aa: CASSLVAAGTDTQYF; cdr3_nt: TGTGCCAGCAGCTTAGTAGCGGCCGGCACAGATACGCAGTATTTT
j_call: TRBJ1-5; cdr3_length: 15; v_call: TRBV6-5; d_call: NA; clone_size: NA; cdr3_aa: CASRPPGGMGLPQHF; cdr3_nt: TGTGCCAGCAGGCCGCCGGGAGGTATGGGTCTGCCCCAGCATTTT
j_call: TRBJ2-1; cdr3_length: 18; v_call: TRBV7-9; d_call: TRBD2; clone_size: NA; cdr3_aa: CASSFFGTSGGGYNEQFF; cdr3_nt: TGTGCCAGCAGCTTCTTTGGTACTAGCGGGGGAGGATACAATGAGCAGTTCTTC
j_call: TRBJ1-5; cdr3_length: 15; v_call: TRBV4-1; d_call: TRBD1; clone_size: NA; cdr3_aa: CASSLRQGDTQPQHF; cdr3_nt: TGCGCCAGCAGCCTCCGACAGGGGGATACTCAGCCCCAGCATTTT
j_call: TRBJ2-1; cdr3_length: 16; v_call: TRBV29-1; d_call: TRBD2; clone_size: NA; cdr3_aa: CSVEILAASSYNEQFF; cdr3_nt: TGCAGCGTGGAAATACTAGCGGCAAGCTCCTACAATGAGCAGTTCTTC
j_call: TRBJ2-4; cdr3_length: 13; v_call: TRBV7-2; d_call: NA; clone_size: many; cdr3_aa: CASSRRPKNIQYF; cdr3_nt: TGTGCCAGCAGCCGCCGGCCCAAAAACATTCAGTACTTC
j_call: TRBJ2-7; cdr3_length: 15; v_call: TRBV9; d_call: TRBD2; clone_size: NA; cdr3_aa: CASSVDSGSSYEQYF; cdr3_nt: TGTGCCAGCAGCGTGGACAGCGGGAGCTCCTACGAGCAGTACTTC
j_call: TRBJ1-6; cdr3_length: 11; v_call: TRBV10-1; d_call: TRBD1; clone_size: NA; cdr3_aa: CASSTGGTLHF; cdr3_nt: TGCGCCAGCAGTACAGGGGGAACCCTCCACTTT
j_call: TRBJ1-1; cdr3_length: 12; v_call: TRBV29-1; d_call: NA; clone_size: NA; cdr3_aa: CSVVGSNTEAFF; cdr3_nt: TGCAGCGTTGTGGGCTCGAACACTGAAGCTTTCTTT
j_call: TRBJ2-1; cdr3_length: 14; v_call: TRBV10-3; d_call: TRBD1; clone_size: NA; cdr3_aa: CALRGDRGGNEQFF; cdr3_nt: TGTGCCCTTCGGGGGGACAGGGGAGGGAATGAGCAGTTCTTC
j_call: TRBJ2-3; cdr3_length: 19; v_call: TRBV10-1; d_call: TRBD2; clone_size: few; cdr3_aa: CASSAFFRGGTSGTDTQYF; cdr3_nt: TGCGCCAGCAGTGCCTTCTTCCGCGGGGGGACCTCTGGCACAGATACGCAGTATTTT
j_call: TRBJ2-2; cdr3_length: 13; v_call: TRBV18; d_call: NA; clone_size: many; cdr3_aa: CASSPKLPGELFF; cdr3_nt: TGTGCCAGCTCACCAAAATTGCCCGGGGAGCTGTTTTTT
j_call: TRBJ2-7; cdr3_length: 12; v_call: TRBV10-3; d_call: NA; clone_size: few; cdr3_aa: CAISGTTYEQYF; cdr3_nt: TGTGCCATCAGTGGCACTACCTACGAGCAGTACTTC
j_call: TRBJ2-3; cdr3_length: 14; v_call: TRBV10-3; d_call: TRBD1; clone_size: few; cdr3_aa: CATLGDSSTDTQYF; cdr3_nt: TGTGCCACCCTCGGGGACAGTAGCACAGATACGCAGTATTTT
j_call: TRBJ2-7; cdr3_length: 13; v_call: TRBV28; d_call: TRBD2; clone_size: few; cdr3_aa: CASHLAGGYEQYF; cdr3_nt: TGTGCCAGCCATCTAGCGGGAGGATACGAGCAGTACTTC
j_call: TRBJ1-1; cdr3_length: 14; v_call: TRBV19; d_call: NA; clone_size: few; cdr3_aa: CASSIRGPNTEAFF; cdr3_nt: TGTGCCAGTAGCATACGGGGTCCGAACACTGAAGCTTTCTTT
j_call: TRBJ1-1; cdr3_length: 15; v_call: TRBV7-9; d_call: NA; clone_size: many; cdr3_aa: CASSLARGGNTEAFF; cdr3_nt: TGTGCCAGCAGCTTAGCGAGGGGTGGAAACACTGAAGCTTTCTTT
j_call: TRBJ2-7; cdr3_length: 15; v_call: TRBV29-1; d_call: TRBD2; clone_size: few; cdr3_aa: CSVRVGGGISYEQYF; cdr3_nt: TGCAGCGTTCGAGTCGGGGGAGGGATCTCCTACGAGCAGTACTTC
j_call: TRBJ1-1; cdr3_length: 13; v_call: TRBV30; d_call: NA; clone_size: NA; cdr3_aa: CAWSVRADTEAFF; cdr3_nt: TGTGCCTGGAGTGTACGAGCGGACACTGAAGCTTTCTTT